Listed below are T cell receptor beta chains from one sample, sequenced in a study of human T cells and chemical hapten exposure. TCRdb called the RACE reads again in MiXCR, with one record for every CDR3 protein. The profile shows some 80,000 distinct CDR3 sequences, about 10% of them singletons. The sequencing used whole blood, collected in connection with sensitization to the hapten diphenylcyclopropenone (DPC). These receptors all come from a woman between 45 and 60 years old with alopecia areata. Some clones in this sample may be carry-over from other donors' samples. Both conserved end residues are part of each CDR3. D genes are given only for firm matches. Clone sizes are given selectively: once, few, many, or a class where the clone is expanded.

many	.	TRBJ2-1	TRBV7-7	TGTGCCAGCAGCTCCGGAACAGGGAGCAACAATGAGCAGTTCTTC	CASSSGTGSNNEQFF
.	TRBD1	TRBJ1-4	TRBV7-9	TGTGCCAGCAGCGCCGGACAGGGGGATAATGAAAAACTGTTTTTT	CASSAGQGDNEKLFF
.	.	TRBJ1-2	TRBV20-1	TGCAGTGCGAGGATCGGCCGCTATGGCTACACCTTC	CSARIGRYGYTF
few	.	TRBJ1-1	TRBV9	TGTGCCAGCAGCGTAGAGGGCAGGGACACTGAAGCTTTCTTT	CASSVEGRDTEAFF
few	.	TRBJ1-5	TRBV7-8	TGTGCCAGCAGCCCCCCAGGGGTGCAGCCCCAGCATTTT	CASSPPGVQPQHF
.	.	TRBJ2-7	TRBV7-3	TGTGCCAGCAGCCCCTCCAGGGGTGGCGCGAACTACGAGCAGTACTTC	CASSPSRGGANYEQYF
few	.	TRBJ1-3	TRBV14	TGTGCCAGCAACTGGGCAAGTGGAAACACCATATATTTT	CASNWASGNTIYF
few	.	TRBJ2-1	TRBV5-4	TGTGCCAGCAGCTTGCGTCAGGGTGGCGATGAGCAGTTCTTC	CASSLRQGGDEQFF
many	TRBD1	TRBJ1-2	TRBV28	TGTGCCAGCAGTGCAGGGGGTTCTAACTATGGCTACACCTTC	CASSAGGSNYGYTF
.	TRBD2	TRBJ2-1	TRBV20-1	TGCAGTGCTAGAGTCCCGAGCGGGGGGGCCTCATACAATGAGCAGTTCTTC	CSARVPSGGASYNEQFF
few	.	TRBJ2-2	TRBV2	TGTGCCAGCCGGGGGAGGAGCACCGGGGAGCTGTTTTTT	CASRGRSTGELFF
many	.	TRBJ1-2	TRBV11-2	TGTGCCAGCAGCTTGCAGGGGCCCTATGGCTACACCTTC	CASSLQGPYGYTF
few	TRBD1	TRBJ2-3	TRBV20-1	TGCAGTGCTACCAGACCGGGACAGGGATTGGCAGATACGCAGTATTTT	CSATRPGQGLADTQYF
many	.	TRBJ2-2	TRBV11-2	TGTGCCAGCCTAACCGGGACCTTAAACACCGGGGAGCTGTTTTTT	CASLTGTLNTGELFF
.	.	TRBJ2-7	TRBV10-1	TGCGCCAGCAGTGAGAATGTGTTTGGCGAGCAGTACTTC	CASSENVFGEQYF
.	TRBD1	TRBJ1-4	TRBV15	TGTGCCACCAGCAGAGGTTTCCTGACAGGGGTAAATGAAAAACTGTTTTTT	CATSRGFLTGVNEKLFF